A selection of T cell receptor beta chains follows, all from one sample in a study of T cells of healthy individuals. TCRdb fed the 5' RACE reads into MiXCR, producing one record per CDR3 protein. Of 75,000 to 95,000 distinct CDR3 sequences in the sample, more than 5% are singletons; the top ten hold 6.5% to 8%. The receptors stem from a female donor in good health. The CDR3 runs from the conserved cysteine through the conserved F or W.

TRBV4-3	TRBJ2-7	CASSQVGQGASEQYF
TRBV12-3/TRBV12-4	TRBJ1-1	CASSPRGRGDTEAFF
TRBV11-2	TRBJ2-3	CASGERGRTDTQYF
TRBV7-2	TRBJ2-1	CASGVRGNEQFF
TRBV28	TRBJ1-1	CASSFTLTTGGLTEAFF
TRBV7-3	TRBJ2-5	CASSRRQDGTQYF
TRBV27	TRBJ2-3	CASRPGLNTDTQYF
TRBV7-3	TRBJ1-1	CASSSGPNTEAFF
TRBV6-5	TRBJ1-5	CASSSISGNQPQHF
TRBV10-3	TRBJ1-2	CAISEDPTDYGYTF
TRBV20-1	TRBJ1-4	CSARQLEKLFF
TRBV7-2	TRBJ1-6	CASSLAAREDSPLHF
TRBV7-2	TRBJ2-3	CASSSRTSGTTDTQYF
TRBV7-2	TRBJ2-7	CASSQLGTSGVELEQYF
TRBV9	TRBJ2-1	CASSVGGTGNEQFF
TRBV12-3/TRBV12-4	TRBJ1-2	CASSPGQGSGYTF
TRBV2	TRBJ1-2	CAIRQGHGYTF
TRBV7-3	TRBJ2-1	CASSLGRSPGKEQFF
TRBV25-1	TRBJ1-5	CASSEFPIMGQPQHF
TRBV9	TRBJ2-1	CASSVESGRASYNEQFF
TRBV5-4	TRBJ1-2	CASSGGGRSNYGYTF
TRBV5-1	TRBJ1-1	CASSSGRADRQDTEAFF
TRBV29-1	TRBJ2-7	CSVEVLDRSYEQYF
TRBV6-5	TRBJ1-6	CASSYSGPTGGNSPLHF
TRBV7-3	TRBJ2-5	CASSLDFQETQYF
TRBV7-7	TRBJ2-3	CASSQERTDTQYF
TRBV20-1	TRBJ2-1	CSAPKSGLAGPLLIYNEQFF
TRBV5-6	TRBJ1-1	CASSLVWGAMNTEAFF
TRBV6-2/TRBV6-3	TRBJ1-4	CASSTGITNEKLFF
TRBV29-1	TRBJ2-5	CSHKGGAETQYF
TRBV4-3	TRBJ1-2	CASSQLLRGLGYGYTF
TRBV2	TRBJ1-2	CASSGQGRGRSGYTF
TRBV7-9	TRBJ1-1	CASSPTGYEAFF
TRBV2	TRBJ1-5	CASRRGQGPNQPQHF
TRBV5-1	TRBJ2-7	CASKRGGSYEQYF
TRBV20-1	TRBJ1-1	CSAEDRGWTEAFF
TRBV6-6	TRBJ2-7	CASSLASPGQGLEQYF
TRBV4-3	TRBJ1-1	CASSRGLNTEAFF
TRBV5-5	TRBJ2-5	CASTHRLRYQETQYF
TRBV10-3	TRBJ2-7	CAISNRDRPYEQYF
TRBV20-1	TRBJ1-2	CSASWDRRTYGYTF
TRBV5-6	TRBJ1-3	CASSLPRGLGNTIYF
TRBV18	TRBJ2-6	CASSDRDTSSGANVLTF
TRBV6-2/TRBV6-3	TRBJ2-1	CASSSQRGYNEQFF
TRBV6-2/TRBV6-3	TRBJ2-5	CASSYPFDKEETQYF
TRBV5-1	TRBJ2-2	CASSHNRGANTGELFF
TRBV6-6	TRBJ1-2	CASRTGGRGRTF
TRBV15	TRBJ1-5	CATSTGYQPQHF